This T cell receptor beta chain stems from a study of response to subunit inactivated influenza vaccine. The study, taken as a whole, reports: Authors suggested few new T cells are recruited by each seasonal influenza vaccination.

The CDR3 length is 17 residues. V lost 6 bases and J lost 0; bases outside the gene matches: 14. From the RT-PCR reads, TCRdb called clonotypes with MiXCR, one entry per CDR3 protein. The repertoire holds 800,000 or so distinct CDR3 sequences, with about 20% as singletons. This clonotype was seen more than once but under ten times. Its antigen is as yet unknown. The starting material was PBMCs from blood, obtained more than 4 days after vaccination. This clonotype was sampled from a man between 45 and 60 years old who received an inactivated influenza vaccine. The J gene is TRBJ2-7, the V gene TRBV12-3 or TRBV12-4; TRBD2 aligns across 7 bases. This CDR3 reads CASRPREGRQSSYEQYF. The CDR3 DNA follows: TGTGCCAGCAGACCAAGGGAGGGACGGCAGAGCTCCTACGAGCAGTACTTC.